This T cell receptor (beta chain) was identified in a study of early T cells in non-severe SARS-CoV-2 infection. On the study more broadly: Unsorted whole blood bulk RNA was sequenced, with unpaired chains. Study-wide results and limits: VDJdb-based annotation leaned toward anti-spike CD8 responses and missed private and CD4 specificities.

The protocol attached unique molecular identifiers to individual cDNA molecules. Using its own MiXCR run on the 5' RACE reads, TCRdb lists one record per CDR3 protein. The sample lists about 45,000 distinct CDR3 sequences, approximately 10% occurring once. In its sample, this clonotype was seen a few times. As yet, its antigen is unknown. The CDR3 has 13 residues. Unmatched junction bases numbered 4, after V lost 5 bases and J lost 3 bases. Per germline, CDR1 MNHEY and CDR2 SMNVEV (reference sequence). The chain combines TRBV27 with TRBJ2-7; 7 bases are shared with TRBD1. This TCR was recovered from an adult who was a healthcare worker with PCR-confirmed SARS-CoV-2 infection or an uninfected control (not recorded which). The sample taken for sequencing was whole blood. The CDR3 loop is CASSPGQVYEQYF. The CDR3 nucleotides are TGTGCCAGCAGTCCCGGACAGGTCTACGAGCAGTACTTC.